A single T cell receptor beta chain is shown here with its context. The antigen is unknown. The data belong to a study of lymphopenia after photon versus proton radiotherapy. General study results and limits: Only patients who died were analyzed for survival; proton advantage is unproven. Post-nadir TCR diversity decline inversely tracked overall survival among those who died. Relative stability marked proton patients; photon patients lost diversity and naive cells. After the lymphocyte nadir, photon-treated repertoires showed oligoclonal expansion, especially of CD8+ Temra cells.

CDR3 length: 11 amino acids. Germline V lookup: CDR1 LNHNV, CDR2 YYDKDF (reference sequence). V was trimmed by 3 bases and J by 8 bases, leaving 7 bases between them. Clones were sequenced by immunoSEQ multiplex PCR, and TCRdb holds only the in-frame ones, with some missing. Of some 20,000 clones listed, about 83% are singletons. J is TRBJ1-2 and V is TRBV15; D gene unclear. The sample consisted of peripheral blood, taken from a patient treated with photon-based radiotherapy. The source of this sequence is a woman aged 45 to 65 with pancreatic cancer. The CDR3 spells CATSRDNGYTF. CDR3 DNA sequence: TGTGCCACCAGCAGGGATAACGGCTACACCTTC.